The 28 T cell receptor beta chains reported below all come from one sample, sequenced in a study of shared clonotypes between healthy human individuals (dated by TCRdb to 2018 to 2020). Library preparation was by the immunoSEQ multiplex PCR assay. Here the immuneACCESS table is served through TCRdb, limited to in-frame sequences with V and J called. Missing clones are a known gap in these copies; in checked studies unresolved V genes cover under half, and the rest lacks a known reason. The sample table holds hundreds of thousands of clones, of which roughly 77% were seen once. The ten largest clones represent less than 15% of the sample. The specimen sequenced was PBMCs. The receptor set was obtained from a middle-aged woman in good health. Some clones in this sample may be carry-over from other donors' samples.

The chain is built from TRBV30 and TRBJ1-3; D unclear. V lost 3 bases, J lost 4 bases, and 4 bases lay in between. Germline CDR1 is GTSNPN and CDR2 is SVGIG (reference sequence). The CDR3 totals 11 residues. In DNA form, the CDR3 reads TGTGCCTGGAGAGGCGGAAACACCATATATTTT. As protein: CAWRGGNTIYF. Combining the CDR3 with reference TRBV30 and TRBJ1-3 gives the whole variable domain SQTIHQWPATLVQPVGSPLSLECTVEGTSNPNLYWYRQAAGRGLQLLFYSVGIGQISSEVPQNLSASRPQDRQFILSSKKLLLSDSGFYLCAWRGGNTIYFGEGSWLTVV.

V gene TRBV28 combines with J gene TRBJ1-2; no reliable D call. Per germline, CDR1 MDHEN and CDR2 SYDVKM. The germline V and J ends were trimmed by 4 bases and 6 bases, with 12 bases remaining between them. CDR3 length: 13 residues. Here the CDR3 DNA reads TGTGCCAGCAGTTCCGAGGCCTTGGATGGCTACACCTTC. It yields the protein CASSSEALDGYTF.

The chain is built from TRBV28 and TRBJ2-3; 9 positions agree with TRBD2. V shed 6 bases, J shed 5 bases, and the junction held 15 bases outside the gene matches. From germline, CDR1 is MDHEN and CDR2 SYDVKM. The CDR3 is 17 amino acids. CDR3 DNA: TGTGCCAGCAGACCCCCCCCAGGGCGGGAGGGCCAAGATACGCAGTATTTT. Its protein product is CASRPPPGREGQDTQYF.

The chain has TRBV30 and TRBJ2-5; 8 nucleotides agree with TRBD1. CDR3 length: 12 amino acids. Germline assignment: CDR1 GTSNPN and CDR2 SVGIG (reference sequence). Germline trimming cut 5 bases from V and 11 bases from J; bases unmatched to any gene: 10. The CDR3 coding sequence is TGTGCCTGGGCGACAGGGGCGGAAGAGCAGTACTTC. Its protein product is CAWATGAEEQYF. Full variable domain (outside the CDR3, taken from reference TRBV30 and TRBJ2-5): SQTIHQWPATLVQPVGSPLSLECTVEGTSNPNLYWYRQAAGRGLQLLFYSVGIGQISSEVPQNLSASRPQDRQFILSSKKLLLSDSGFYLCAWATGAEEQYFGPGTRLLVL.

Written as DNA, the CDR3 is TGTGCCAGCAGGACACAGGGTTACGAGCAGTACTTC. Its translation: CASRTQGYEQYF. The genes are TRBV27 and TRBJ2-7; D is perhaps TRBD1 (6 bases). With 6 bases removed from V and 4 bases from J, the gap between germline ends came to 10 bases. The germline V gene has CDR1 MNHEY and CDR2 SMNVEV (reference sequence). The CDR3 extends over 12 amino acids.

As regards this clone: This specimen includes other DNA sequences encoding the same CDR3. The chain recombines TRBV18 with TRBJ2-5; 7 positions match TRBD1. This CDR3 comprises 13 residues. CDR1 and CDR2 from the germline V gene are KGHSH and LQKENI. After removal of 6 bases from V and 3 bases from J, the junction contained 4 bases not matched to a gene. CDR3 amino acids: CASSRDREETQYF. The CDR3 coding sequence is TGTGCCAGCTCCCGGGACAGAGAAGAGACCCAGTACTTC.

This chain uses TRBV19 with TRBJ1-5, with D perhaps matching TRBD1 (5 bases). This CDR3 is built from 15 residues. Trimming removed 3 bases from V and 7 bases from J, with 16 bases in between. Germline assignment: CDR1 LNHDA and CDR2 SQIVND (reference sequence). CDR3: CASSIGREGEQPQHF. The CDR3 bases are TGTGCCAGTAGTATTGGCAGGGAGGGAGAACAGCCCCAGCATTTT. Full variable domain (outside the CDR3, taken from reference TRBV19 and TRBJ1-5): DGGITQSPKYLFRKEGQNVTLSCEQNLNHDAMYWYRQDPGQGLRLIYYSQIVNDFQKGDIAEGYSVSREKKESFPLTVTSAQKNPTAFYLCASSIGREGEQPQHFGDGTRLSIL.

The CDR3 sequence is CASSPTWASVETQYF. In DNA, the CDR3 is TGTGCCAGCAGCCCGACTTGGGCTAGCGTAGAGACCCAGTACTTC. This chain connects TRBV7-2 to TRBJ2-5; a weak D match, TRBD2 (6 bases). The V end was cut by 5 bases, the J end by 4 bases, with 17 bases between. From germline, CDR1 is SGHTA and CDR2 FQGNSA. The CDR3 consists of 15 residues. Together with reference TRBV7-2 and TRBJ2-5, the CDR3 gives the full variable domain: GAGVSQSPSNKVTEKGKDVELRCDPISGHTALYWYRQSLGQGLEFLIYFQGNSAPDKSGLPSDRFSAERTGGSVSTLTIQRTQQEDSAVYLCASSPTWASVETQYFGPGTRLLVL.

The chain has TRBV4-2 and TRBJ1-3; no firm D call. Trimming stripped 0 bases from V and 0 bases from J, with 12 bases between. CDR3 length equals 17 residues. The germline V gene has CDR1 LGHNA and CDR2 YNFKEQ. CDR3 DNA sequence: TGTGCCAGCAGCCAAGACGCGGGGATAGTCTCTGGAAACACCATATATTTT. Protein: CASSQDAGIVSGNTIYF.

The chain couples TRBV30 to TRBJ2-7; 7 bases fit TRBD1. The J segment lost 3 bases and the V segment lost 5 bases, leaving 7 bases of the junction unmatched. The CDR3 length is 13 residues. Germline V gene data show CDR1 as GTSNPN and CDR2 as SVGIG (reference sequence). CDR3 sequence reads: CAWATGVIYEQYF. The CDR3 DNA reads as TGTGCCTGGGCTACAGGGGTCATCTACGAGCAGTACTTC.

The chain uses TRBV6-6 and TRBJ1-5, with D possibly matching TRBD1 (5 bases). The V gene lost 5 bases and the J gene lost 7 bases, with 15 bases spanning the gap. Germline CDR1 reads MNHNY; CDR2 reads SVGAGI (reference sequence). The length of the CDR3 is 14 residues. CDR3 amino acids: CASSLRGAEQPQHF. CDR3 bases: TGTGCCAGCAGTCTCCGAGGGGCGGAACAGCCCCAGCATTTT.

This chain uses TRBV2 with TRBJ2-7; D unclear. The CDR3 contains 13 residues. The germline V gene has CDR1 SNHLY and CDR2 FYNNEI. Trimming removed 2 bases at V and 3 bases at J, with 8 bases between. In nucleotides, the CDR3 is TGTGCCAGCAGTGAAAGGGTCCTCTACGAGCAGTACTTC. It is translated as CASSERVLYEQYF.

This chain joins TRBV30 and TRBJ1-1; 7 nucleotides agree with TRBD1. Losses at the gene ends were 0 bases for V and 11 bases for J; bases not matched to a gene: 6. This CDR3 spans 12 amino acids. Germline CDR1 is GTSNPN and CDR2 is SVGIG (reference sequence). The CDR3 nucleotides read TGTGCCTGGAGTGTAGGGACAGCGAAGGCTTTCTTT. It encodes CAWSVGTAKAFF.

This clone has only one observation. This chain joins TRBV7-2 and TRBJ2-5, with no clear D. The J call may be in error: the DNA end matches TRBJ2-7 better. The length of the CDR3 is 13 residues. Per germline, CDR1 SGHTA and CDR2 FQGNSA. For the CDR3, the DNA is TGTGCCAGCAGCCCAGACGGCTCCTACGAGCAGTACTTC. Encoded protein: CASSPDGSYEQYF.

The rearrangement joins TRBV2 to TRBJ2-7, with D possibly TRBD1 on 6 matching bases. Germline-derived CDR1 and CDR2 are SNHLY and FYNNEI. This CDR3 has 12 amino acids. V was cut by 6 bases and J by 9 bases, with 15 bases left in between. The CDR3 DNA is TGTGCCAGCAGAGGACAGCGCCCCGTGCAGTACTTC. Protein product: CASRGQRPVQYF.

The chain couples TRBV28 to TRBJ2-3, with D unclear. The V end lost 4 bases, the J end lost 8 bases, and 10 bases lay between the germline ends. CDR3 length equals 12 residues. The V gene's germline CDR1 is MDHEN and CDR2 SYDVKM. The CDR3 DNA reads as TGTGCCAGCAGTTCAGCCCAAGGTACGCAGTATTTT. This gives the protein CASSSAQGTQYF. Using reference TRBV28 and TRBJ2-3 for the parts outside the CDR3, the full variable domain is DVKVTQSSRYLVKRTGEKVFLECVQDMDHENMFWYRQDPGLGLRLIYFSYDVKMKEKGDIPEGYSVSREKKERFSLILESASTNQTSMYLCASSSAQGTQYFGPGTRLTVL.

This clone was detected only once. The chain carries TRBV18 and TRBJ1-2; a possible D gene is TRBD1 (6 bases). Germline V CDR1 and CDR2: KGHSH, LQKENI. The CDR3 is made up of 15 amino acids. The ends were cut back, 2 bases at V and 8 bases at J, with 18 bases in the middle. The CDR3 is CASSPSSQGIFGYTF. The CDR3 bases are TGTGCCAGCTCACCATCGTCACAGGGAATATTCGGCTACACCTTC.

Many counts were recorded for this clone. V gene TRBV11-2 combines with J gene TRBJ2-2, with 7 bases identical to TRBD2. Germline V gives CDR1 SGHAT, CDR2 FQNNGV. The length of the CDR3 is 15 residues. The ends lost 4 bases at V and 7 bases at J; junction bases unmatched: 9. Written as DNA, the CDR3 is TGTGCCAGCAGCTCATTACTAGCGTTCAGCGGGGAGCTGTTTTTT. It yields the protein CASSSLLAFSGELFF.

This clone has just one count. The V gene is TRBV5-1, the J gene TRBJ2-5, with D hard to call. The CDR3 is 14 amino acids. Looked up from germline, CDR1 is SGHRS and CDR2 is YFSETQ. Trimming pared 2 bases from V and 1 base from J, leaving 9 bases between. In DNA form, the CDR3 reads TGCGCCAGCAGCTTACCAGCGACCCAAGAGACCCAGTACTTC. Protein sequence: CASSLPATQETQYF.

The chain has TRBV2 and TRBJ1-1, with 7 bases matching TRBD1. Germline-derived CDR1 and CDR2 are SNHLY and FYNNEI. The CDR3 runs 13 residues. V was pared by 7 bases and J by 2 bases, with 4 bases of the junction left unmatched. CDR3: CASMNRGNTEAFF. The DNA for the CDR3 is TGTGCCAGCATGAACAGGGGTAACACTGAAGCTTTCTTT.

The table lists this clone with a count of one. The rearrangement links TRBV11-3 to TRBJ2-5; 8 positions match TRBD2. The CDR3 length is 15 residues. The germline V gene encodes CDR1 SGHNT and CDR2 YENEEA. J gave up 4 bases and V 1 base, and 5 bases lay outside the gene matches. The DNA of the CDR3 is TGTGCCAGCAGCTTAGGAAGCGGGAGAGGAGAGACCCAGTACTTC. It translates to CASSLGSGRGETQYF.

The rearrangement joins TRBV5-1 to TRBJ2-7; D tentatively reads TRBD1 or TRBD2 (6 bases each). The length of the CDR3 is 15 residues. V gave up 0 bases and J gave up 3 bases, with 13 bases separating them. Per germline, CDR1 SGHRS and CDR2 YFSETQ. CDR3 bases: TGCGCCAGCAGCTTGGCGGGGGCGCGGGGCTACGAGCAGTACTTC. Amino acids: CASSLAGARGYEQYF.

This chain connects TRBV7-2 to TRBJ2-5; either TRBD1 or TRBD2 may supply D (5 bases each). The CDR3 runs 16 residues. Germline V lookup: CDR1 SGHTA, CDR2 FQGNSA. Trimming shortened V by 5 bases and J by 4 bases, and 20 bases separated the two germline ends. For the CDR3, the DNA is TGTGCCAGCAGCCGAGGGGTAGGAACGCGAGGAGAGACCCAGTACTTC. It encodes CASSRGVGTRGETQYF.

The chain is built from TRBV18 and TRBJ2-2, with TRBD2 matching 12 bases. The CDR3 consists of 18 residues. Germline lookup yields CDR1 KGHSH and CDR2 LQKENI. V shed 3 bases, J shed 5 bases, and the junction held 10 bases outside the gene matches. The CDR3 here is CASSPRTGTSGSTGELFF. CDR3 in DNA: TGTGCCAGCTCACCGAGAACCGGGACTAGCGGGTCTACCGGGGAGCTGTTTTTT.

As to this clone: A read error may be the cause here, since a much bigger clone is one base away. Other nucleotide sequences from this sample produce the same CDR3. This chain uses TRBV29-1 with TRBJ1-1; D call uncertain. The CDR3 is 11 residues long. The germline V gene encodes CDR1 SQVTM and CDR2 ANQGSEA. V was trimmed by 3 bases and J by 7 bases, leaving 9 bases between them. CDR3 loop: CSVEESHEAFF. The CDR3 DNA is TGCAGCGTTGAGGAGTCGCATGAAGCTTTCTTT.

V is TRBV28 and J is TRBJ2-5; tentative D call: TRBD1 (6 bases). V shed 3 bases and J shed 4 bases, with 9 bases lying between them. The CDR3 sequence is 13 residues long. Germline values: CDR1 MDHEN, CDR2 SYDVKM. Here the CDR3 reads CASSFSQGETQYF. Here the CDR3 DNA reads TGTGCCAGCAGTTTTTCACAGGGAGAGACCCAGTACTTC.

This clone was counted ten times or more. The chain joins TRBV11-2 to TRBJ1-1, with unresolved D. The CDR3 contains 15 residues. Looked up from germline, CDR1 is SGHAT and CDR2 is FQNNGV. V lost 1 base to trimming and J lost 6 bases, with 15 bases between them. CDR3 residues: CASSLGAGVLAEAFF. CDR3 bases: TGTGCCAGCAGCTTAGGCGCGGGAGTTCTGGCTGAAGCTTTCTTT. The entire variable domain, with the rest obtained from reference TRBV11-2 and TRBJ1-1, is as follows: EAGVAQSPRYKIIEKRQSVAFWCNPISGHATLYWYQQILGQGPKLLIQFQNNGVVDDSQLPKDRFSAERLKGVDSTLKIQPAKLEDSAVYLCASSLGAGVLAEAFFGQGTRLTVV.

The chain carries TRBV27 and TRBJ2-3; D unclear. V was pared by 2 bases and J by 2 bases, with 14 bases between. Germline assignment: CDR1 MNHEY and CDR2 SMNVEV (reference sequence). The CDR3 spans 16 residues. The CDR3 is CASSLNLWAVTDTQYF. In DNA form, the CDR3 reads TGTGCCAGCAGTTTAAATCTCTGGGCAGTCACAGATACGCAGTATTTT.